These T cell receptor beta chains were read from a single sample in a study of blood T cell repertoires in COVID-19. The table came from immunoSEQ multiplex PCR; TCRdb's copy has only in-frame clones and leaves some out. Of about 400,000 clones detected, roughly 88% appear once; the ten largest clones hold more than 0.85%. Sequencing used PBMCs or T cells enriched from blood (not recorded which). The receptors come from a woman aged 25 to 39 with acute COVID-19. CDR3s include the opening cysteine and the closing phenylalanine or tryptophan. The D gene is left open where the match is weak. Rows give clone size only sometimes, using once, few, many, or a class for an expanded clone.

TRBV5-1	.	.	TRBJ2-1	TGCGCCAGCAGCCGCCTGGGAGCCTACAATGAGCAGTTCTTC	CASSRLGAYNEQFF
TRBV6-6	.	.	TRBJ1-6	TGTGCCAGCAGTACCGGGGTGAATAATTCACCCCTCCACTTT	CASSTGVNNSPLHF
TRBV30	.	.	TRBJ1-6	TGTGCCTGGGGGAGCTCCTATAATTCACCCCTCCACTTT	CAWGSSYNSPLHF
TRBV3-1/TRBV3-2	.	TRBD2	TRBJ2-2	TGTGCCAGCAGCCAAGGACCGGGACTAGCGATCACCGGGGAGCTGTTTTTT	CASSQGPGLAITGELFF
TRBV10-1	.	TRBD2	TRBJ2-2	TGCGCCAGCAGTGGGCCGGGACTAGCTTCCGGGGAGCTGTTTTTT	CASSGPGLASGELFF
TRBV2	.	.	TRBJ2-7	TGTGCCAGCAGTGAATTATCCGCGGAGGGGACAGTCTACGAGCAGTACTTC	CASSELSAEGTVYEQYF
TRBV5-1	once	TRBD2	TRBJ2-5	TGCGCCAGCAGCGGTACTAGCGGGGGGGCCAGGGAGACCCAGTACTTC	CASSGTSGGARETQYF
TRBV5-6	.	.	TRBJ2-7	TGTGCCAGCAGCTTGGGGTACAGCTCCTACGAGCAGTACTTC	CASSLGYSSYEQYF
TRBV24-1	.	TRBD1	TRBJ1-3	TGTGCCACCAGTGATCCAGGGGGCTTTGGGCCACACACCATATATTTT	CATSDPGGFGPHTIYF
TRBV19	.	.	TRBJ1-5	TGTGCCAGTAGCCCGTCGAGGGCGGGGGCCAATCAGCCCCAGCATTTT	CASSPSRAGANQPQHF
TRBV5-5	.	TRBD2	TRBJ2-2	TGTGCCAGCAGCCCTCCCCGGGAGGCTAACACCGGGGAGCTGTTTTTT	CASSPPREANTGELFF
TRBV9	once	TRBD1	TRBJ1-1	TGTGCCAGCAGCGACAATCCTAGCGACAGGGCGGGTTTTAACACTGAAGCTTTCTTT	CASSDNPSDRAGFNTEAFF
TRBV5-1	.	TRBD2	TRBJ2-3	TGCGCCAGCAGCTTGGGAAGCGGGGGCCCGCGGAGAGATACGCAGTATTTT	CASSLGSGGPRRDTQYF
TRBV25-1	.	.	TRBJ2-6	TGTGCCAGCAGTCCCTGGTCGGCGGGCGGGGCCAACGTCCTGACTTTC	CASSPWSAGGANVLTF
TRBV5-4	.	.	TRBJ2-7	TGTGCCAGCAGCTTGGGACCGGACGGGACCTACGAGCAGTACTTC	CASSLGPDGTYEQYF
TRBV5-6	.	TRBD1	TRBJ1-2	TGTGCCAGCAGCGAGGACAGGGGCTTTAACTATGGCTACACCTTC	CASSEDRGFNYGYTF
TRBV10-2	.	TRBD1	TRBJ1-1	TGCGCCAGCAGGACAACAGGGGGCCCTGAAGCTTTCTTT	CASRTTGGPEAFF
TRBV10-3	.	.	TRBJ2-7	TGTGCCATCAGTGAGTCCTACAGGGTAGAGGAGCAGTACTTC	CAISESYRVEEQYF
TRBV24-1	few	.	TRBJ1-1	TGTGCCACCAGTGACGGGTTCACTGAAGCTTTCTTT	CATSDGFTEAFF
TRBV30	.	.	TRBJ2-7	TGTGCCTGTTCCGACAGCTCCTACGAGCAGTACTTC	CACSDSSYEQYF
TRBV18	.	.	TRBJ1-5	TGTGCCAGCTCACCAAGGGGGGGTCAGCCCCAGCATTTT	CASSPRGGQPQHF
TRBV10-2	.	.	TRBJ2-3	TGCGCCAGCAGTGAGTCGATATCGCGTACGCAGTATTTT	CASSESISRTQYF
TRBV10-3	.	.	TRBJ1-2	TGTGCCATCAGGCGGTCAGGGGTAGAGTATGGCTACACCTTC	CAIRRSGVEYGYTF
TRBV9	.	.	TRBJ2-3	TGTGCCAGCAGCGCCTTCCGGACAGCTAATACAGATACGCAGTATTTT	CASSAFRTANTDTQYF
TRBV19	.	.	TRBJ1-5	TGTGCCAGTAGTCCACACTTGGCCCTAGATCAGCCCCAGCATTTT	CASSPHLALDQPQHF
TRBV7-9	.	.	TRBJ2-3	TGTGCCAGCAGCTTTAACAGGGAAGGTACAGATACGCAGTATTTT	CASSFNREGTDTQYF
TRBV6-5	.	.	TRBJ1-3	TGTGCCAGCAACCCGACAGTGCCCTCTGGAAACACCATATATTTT	CASNPTVPSGNTIYF
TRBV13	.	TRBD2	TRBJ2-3	TGTGCCAGCGAGACTAGCGGGGGGGCAGATACGCAGTATTTT	CASETSGGADTQYF
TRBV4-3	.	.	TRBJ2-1	TGCGCCAGCAGCCAAGAAGTGCGGCTCAGCAACCCCTACAATGAGCAGTTCTTC	CASSQEVRLSNPYNEQFF
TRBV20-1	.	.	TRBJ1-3	TGCAGTGCTAGTTCCGACAGTGGAAACACCATATATTTT	CSASSDSGNTIYF
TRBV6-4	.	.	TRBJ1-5	TGTGCCAGCAGTGACTCGTCCCAACTCAATCAGCCCCAGCATTTT	CASSDSSQLNQPQHF
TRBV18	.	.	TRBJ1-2	TGTGCCAGCTCACCGGCAGGTGACTATGGCTACACCTTC	CASSPAGDYGYTF
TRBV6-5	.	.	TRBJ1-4	TGTGCCAGCACAAGGAGGTCGGATAATGAAAAACTGTTTTTT	CASTRRSDNEKLFF
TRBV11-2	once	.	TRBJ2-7	TGTGCCAGCAGCCCCTTAGAGTACGAGCAGTACTTC	CASSPLEYEQYF
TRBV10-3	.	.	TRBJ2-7	TGTGCCATCAGTGAGTCGGGGGGGCTGAACGAGCAGTACTTC	CAISESGGLNEQYF
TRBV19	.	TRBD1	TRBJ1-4	TGTGCCAGTAGTATAGATAACTGGGACAGGGTCACACCTAATGAAAAACTGTTTTTT	CASSIDNWDRVTPNEKLFF
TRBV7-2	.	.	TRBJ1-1	TGTGCCAGCAGCTTAGGTTTTGAGGCGTACACTGAAGCTTTCTTT	CASSLGFEAYTEAFF
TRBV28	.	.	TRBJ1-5	TGTGCCAGCAGTTTATCAGGGGGCAATCAGCCCCAGCATTTT	CASSLSGGNQPQHF
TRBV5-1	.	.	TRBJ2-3	TGCGCCAGCAGGATGGTCGCGGGGGCCACAGATACGCAGTATTTT	CASRMVAGATDTQYF
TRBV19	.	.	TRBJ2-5	TGTGCCAGTAGTATTAGAGGGGGAGAGACCCAGTACTTC	CASSIRGGETQYF
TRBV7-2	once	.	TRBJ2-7	TGTGCCAGCAGCCTAAGAATCCAGGGAAGCGAGCAGTACTTC	CASSLRIQGSEQYF
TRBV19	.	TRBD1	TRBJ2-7	TGTGCCAGTAGTGTCGAAGGGACAGGCCTTTTTTACGAGCAGTACTTC	CASSVEGTGLFYEQYF
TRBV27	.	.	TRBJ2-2	TGTGCCAGCAGTTGGAGGGTGGGCGCCGGGGAGCTGTTTTTT	CASSWRVGAGELFF
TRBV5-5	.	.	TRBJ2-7	TGTGCCAGCAGCACCCGAGAAGGACTCACCTACGAGCAGTACTTC	CASSTREGLTYEQYF
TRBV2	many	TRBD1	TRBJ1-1	TGTGCCAGCACTCAGACAGGGCAGAATAGCGCTGAAGCTTTCTTT	CASTQTGQNSAEAFF
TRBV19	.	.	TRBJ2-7	TGTGCCAGTAGTAGAGGAGGGACGGTTAGCTCCTACGAGCAGTACTTC	CASSRGGTVSSYEQYF
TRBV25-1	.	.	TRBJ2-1	TGTGCCAGCAGTGAATGGGGGGCAGGGGGTAACAATGAGCAGTTCTTC	CASSEWGAGGNNEQFF
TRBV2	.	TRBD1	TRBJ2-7	TGTGCCAGCAGTCCGCCGACAGGGGGCGCCTTTCGCGAGCAGTACTTC	CASSPPTGGAFREQYF
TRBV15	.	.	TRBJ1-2	TGTGCCACCAGCAGAGCTGGGGGCGACGGCTACACCTTC	CATSRAGGDGYTF
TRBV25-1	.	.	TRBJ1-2	TGTGCCAGCAGTGGCTACAGGACGAACTATGGCTACACCTTC	CASSGYRTNYGYTF